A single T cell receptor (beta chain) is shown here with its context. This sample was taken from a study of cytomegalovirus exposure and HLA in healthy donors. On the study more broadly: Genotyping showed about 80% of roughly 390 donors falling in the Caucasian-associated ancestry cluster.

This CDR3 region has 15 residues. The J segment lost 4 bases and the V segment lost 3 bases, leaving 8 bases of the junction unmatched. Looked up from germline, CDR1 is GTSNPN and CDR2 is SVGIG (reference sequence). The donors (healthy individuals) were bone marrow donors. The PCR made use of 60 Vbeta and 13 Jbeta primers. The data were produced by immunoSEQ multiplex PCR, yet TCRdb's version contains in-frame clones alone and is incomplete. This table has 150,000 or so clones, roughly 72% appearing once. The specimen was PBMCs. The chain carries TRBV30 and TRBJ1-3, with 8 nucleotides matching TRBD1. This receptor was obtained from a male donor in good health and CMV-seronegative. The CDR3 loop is CAWSPDRVRGNTIYF. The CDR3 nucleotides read TGTGCCTGGAGCCCGGACAGGGTGAGAGGAAACACCATATATTTT.